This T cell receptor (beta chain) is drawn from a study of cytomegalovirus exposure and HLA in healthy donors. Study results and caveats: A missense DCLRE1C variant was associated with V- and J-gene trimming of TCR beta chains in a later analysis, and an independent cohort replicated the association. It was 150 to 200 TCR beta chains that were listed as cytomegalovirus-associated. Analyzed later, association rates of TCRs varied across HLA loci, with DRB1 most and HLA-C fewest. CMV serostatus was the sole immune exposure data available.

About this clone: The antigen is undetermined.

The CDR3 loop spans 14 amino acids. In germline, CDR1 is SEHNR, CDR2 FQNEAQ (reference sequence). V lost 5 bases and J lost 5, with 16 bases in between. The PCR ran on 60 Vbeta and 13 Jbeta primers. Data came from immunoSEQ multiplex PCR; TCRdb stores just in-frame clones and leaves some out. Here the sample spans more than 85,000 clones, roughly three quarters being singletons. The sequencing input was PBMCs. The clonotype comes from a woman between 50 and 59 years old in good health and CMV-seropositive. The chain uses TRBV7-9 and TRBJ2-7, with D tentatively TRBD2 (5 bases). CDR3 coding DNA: TGTGCCAGCAGCCCACCGGGAATGAGCCACGAGCAGTACTTC. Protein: CASSPPGMSHEQYF.